Shown below are 22 T cell receptor beta chains from a single sample sequenced in a study of Graves' ophthalmopathy and Graves' hyperthyroidism. RNA transcripts served as template for amplifying TCR beta CDR3 sequences. Following a first-round RT-PCR that used HTBI primers, a second-round multiplex PCR was carried out. MiXCR, run by TCRdb on the multiplex PCR reads, gives a single entry per CDR3 protein. The data hold under 400,000 distinct CDR3 sequences, with roughly a sixth observed a single time. Source material: peripheral blood. These TCRs come from an adult man with Graves' ophthalmopathy.

This clonotype was seen many times. The CDR3 nucleotides read TGCAGTGCTAGAGGAAACACCATATATTTT. Amino acid sequence: CSARGNTIYF. This chain connects TRBV20-1 to TRBJ1-3, with unresolved D. Between the trimmed V and J ends, which lost 1 base and 5 bases, there was a span of 0 bases. The CDR3 loop spans 10 amino acids. Germline lookup yields CDR1 DFQATT and CDR2 SNEGSKA (reference sequence).

This clonotype occurred many times. This chain links TRBV7-9 with TRBJ1-2, with 7 positions matching TRBD1. With V trimmed by 1 base and J by 9 bases, 17 bases remained unmatched. This CDR3 region has 17 residues. In germline, CDR1 is SEHNR, CDR2 FQNEAQ (reference sequence). The CDR3 DNA reads TGTGCCAGCAGCTTAGGCGGAAATGGACAGGTGCCCCGGAGCTACACCTTC. This gives the protein CASSLGGNGQVPRSYTF.

In this sample, this clonotype turned up a few times. The J gene is TRBJ2-5, the V gene TRBV6-1, with 7 bases fitting TRBD1. CDR3 length: 15 residues. Germline-derived CDR1 and CDR2 are MNHNS and SASEGT. Germline trimming cut 3 bases from V and 5 bases from J; bases unmatched to any gene: 9. The CDR3 protein is CASSDGQALVETQYF. The CDR3 nucleotides read TGTGCCAGCAGTGACGGACAGGCCTTGGTGGAGACCCAGTACTTC.

This clonotype was seen at least ten times. This sequence joins TRBV11-2 and TRBJ1-1, with D tentatively TRBD1 (5 bases). CDR3 length equals 17 residues. Trimming cost V 2 bases and J 1 base, with 17 bases left between them. Germline V CDR1 and CDR2: SGHAT, FQNNGV. CDR3 nucleotide sequence: TGTGCCAGCAGCTTAAGGTTCCATGGGGGTACGAACACTGAAGCTTTCTTT. Translated, it gives CASSLRFHGGTNTEAFF.

This clonotype occurred many times. The chain's CDR3 is CSVEVPTGELFF. In DNA, the CDR3 is TGCAGCGTTGAAGTCCCGACCGGGGAGCTGTTTTTT. V and J are TRBV29-1 and TRBJ2-2; D is unresolved. The CDR3 loop spans 12 amino acids. The V and J ends lost 1 base and 5 bases respectively, with 5 bases between them. CDR1 is SQVTM and CDR2 is ANQGSEA in the germline V gene.

There are a few counts of this clonotype. The chain uses TRBV9 and TRBJ2-7; a weak D match, TRBD2 (7 bases). Looked up from germline, CDR1 is SGDLS and CDR2 is YYNGEE. CDR3 length: 15 amino acids. V shed 0 bases and J shed 4 bases, with 14 bases lying between them. The CDR3 spells CASSVGEGGAYEQYF. CDR3 bases: TGTGCCAGCAGCGTAGGTGAGGGGGGGGCTTACGAGCAGTACTTC.

The table lists this clonotype with many counts. V and J are TRBV4-1 and TRBJ1-1; perhaps TRBD1 as D (6 bases). Germline V lookup: CDR1 MGHRA, CDR2 YSYEKL. Trimming removed 3 bases at V and 4 bases at J, with 9 bases between. CDR3 length equals 13 residues. The CDR3 bases are TGCGCCAGCAGCCAGATAGGGGGCACTGAAGCTTTCTTT. Protein sequence: CASSQIGGTEAFF.

This clonotype has a count of ten or more. The gene calls are TRBV20-1 and TRBJ2-7; 7 nucleotides match TRBD1. There are 13 residues in the CDR3. Germline assignment: CDR1 DFQATT and CDR2 SNEGSKA (reference sequence). V lost 1 base to trimming and J lost 4 bases; unmatched junction nucleotides: 4. CDR3 region: CSARVEGAYEQYF. CDR3 DNA sequence: TGCAGTGCTAGAGTCGAGGGGGCTTACGAGCAGTACTTC.

This clonotype was seen repeatedly, ten times or more. The chain combines TRBV6-2 or TRBV6-3 with TRBJ2-7, with D possibly matching TRBD2 (6 bases). V lost 10 bases to trimming and J lost 0 bases, with 25 bases between them. The length of the CDR3 is 17 residues. The germline V gene has CDR1 MNHEY and CDR2 SVGEGT. This CDR3 reads CATRESAGTPNSYEQYF. The CDR3 DNA is TGTGCCACTCGAGAGTCGGCGGGGACCCCTAACTCCTACGAGCAGTACTTC.

The chain is built from TRBV11-2 and TRBJ2-7; 13 nucleotides agree with TRBD2. The germline V gene encodes CDR1 SGHAT and CDR2 FQNNGV. Losses at the gene ends were 5 bases for V and 6 bases for J; bases not matched to a gene: 13. The CDR3 runs 17 residues. CDR3 sequence reads: CASSNPGLAGVAGEQYF. The DNA of the CDR3 is TGTGCCAGCAGCAACCCCGGACTAGCGGGAGTAGCAGGCGAGCAGTACTTC.

In this sample, this clonotype turned up a few times. A much larger clonotype is one base distant, so this may be a read error. This sequence joins TRBV10-3 and TRBJ1-2; 8 positions match TRBD1. This CDR3 contains 17 residues. The germline gives CDR1 ENHRY, CDR2 SYGVKD. The CDR3 spells CVISEPGQGAINYGYTF. Written as DNA, the CDR3 is TGTGTCATCAGTGAGCCGGGGCAGGGGGCTATTAACTATGGCTACACCTTC.

This clonotype was counted many times. The genes are TRBV20-1 and TRBJ2-7, with D perhaps matching TRBD2 (6 bases). The CDR3 totals 13 residues. Trimming took off 3 bases at V and 4 bases at J, with 13 bases between the two ends. The germline V gene encodes CDR1 DFQATT and CDR2 SNEGSKA (reference sequence). CDR3 region: CSASRSGTYEQYF. CDR3 nucleotide sequence: TGCAGTGCTAGCCGGTCGGGGACTTACGAGCAGTACTTC.

This clonotype occurred many times. J is TRBJ1-2 and V is TRBV15, with D uncertain. The V end was cut by 1 base, the J end by 4 bases, with 7 bases between. CDR3 length equals 13 residues. Germline V CDR1 and CDR2: LNHNV, YYDKDF (reference sequence). This CDR3 reads CATSRAGIYGYTF. The CDR3 DNA sequence: TGTGCCACCAGCAGAGCAGGAATCTATGGCTACACCTTC.

This clonotype was seen at least ten times. This chain joins TRBV20-1 and TRBJ1-1; no definite D call. CDR1 and CDR2 from the germline V gene are DFQATT and SNEGSKA (reference sequence). V was clipped by 6 bases and J by 0 bases, with 11 bases between them. The CDR3 spans 13 residues. CDR3 sequence (DNA): TGCAGTGCCTACGTAAAGGTGAACACTGAAGCTTTCTTT. Amino acid sequence: CSAYVKVNTEAFF.

This clonotype was counted many times. This sequence joins TRBV3-2 and TRBJ2-7; no DNA check was done on the table's D call, TRBD2. TRBV3-2 is reported as a pseudogene. The CDR3 loop spans 15 amino acids. In DNA form, the CDR3 reads TGTGCCAGCAGCCAAGAGACTAGCGGGGCTAACGAGCAGTACTTC. Protein product: CASSQETSGANEQYF.

Ten or more counts support this clonotype. The rearrangement links TRBV5-1 to TRBJ2-2; unclear D gene. The ends were cut back, 1 base at V and 5 bases at J, with 12 bases in the middle. The CDR3 covers 15 residues. Per the germline V gene, CDR1 is SGHRS and CDR2 is YFSETQ. CDR3 protein: CASSLRVSVTGELFF. The CDR3 coding sequence is TGCGCCAGCAGCTTGCGAGTCTCGGTTACCGGGGAGCTGTTTTTT.

This clonotype was observed at least ten times. A junction end diverges from the germline sequence, so it may reflect a read error. This sequence joins TRBV6-5 and TRBJ1-1, with TRBD1 matching 12 bases. This CDR3 comprises 14 residues. The germline V gene encodes CDR1 MNHEY and CDR2 SVGAGI. CDR3 loop: CASSYYGTGGEALF. CDR3 DNA: TGTGCCAGCAGTTACTACGGGACAGGGGGCGAAGCTCTCTTT.

In its sample, this clonotype was seen many times. The V and J genes are TRBV6-2 or TRBV6-3 and TRBJ2-7; D remains unclear. V gave up 2 bases and J gave up 0 bases, with 2 bases separating them. Germline loops: CDR1 MNHEY, CDR2 SVGEGT. CDR3 size: 12 residues. CDR3 nucleotides: TGTGCCAGCAGTTACCGCTCCTACGAGCAGTACTTC. This codes for CASSYRSYEQYF.

The table lists this clonotype with many counts. The gene calls are TRBV15 and TRBJ2-5; 7 nucleotides align to TRBD1. Germline CDR1 and CDR2: LNHNV and YYDKDF (reference sequence). The CDR3 runs 17 residues. The ends lost 3 bases at V and 2 bases at J; junction bases unmatched: 12. The CDR3 spells CATSRPGSRTGQETQYF. CDR3 DNA sequence: TGTGCCACCAGCAGGCCCGGGTCCCGGACAGGACAAGAGACCCAGTACTTC.

This chain links TRBV27 with TRBJ1-2; D unresolved. The CDR3 extends over 15 amino acids. Trimming removed 7 bases from V and 2 bases from J, with 17 bases in between. Germline V gives CDR1 MNHEY, CDR2 SMNVEV (reference sequence). The CDR3 DNA follows: TGTGCCAGCAAGATGGAAGGGCAGAGCAACTATGGCTACACCTTC. It codes for CASKMEGQSNYGYTF.

The chain uses TRBV12-3 or TRBV12-4 and TRBJ1-1; D possibly corresponds to TRBD1 (5 bases). V was clipped by 5 bases and J by 1 base, with 20 bases between them. This CDR3 is 17 amino acids long. The CDR3 nucleotides read TGTGCCAGCAGTCGACCCGAGGGCAGGGAGAGGAACACTGAAGCTTTCTTT. This gives the protein CASSRPEGRERNTEAFF.

This clonotype was detected many times. The rearrangement uses TRBV28 and TRBJ2-7; tentative D call: TRBD1 (6 bases). The CDR3 is made up of 13 amino acids. The germline V gene encodes CDR1 MDHEN and CDR2 SYDVKM. The V and J ends lost 7 bases and 2 bases respectively, with 12 bases between them. CDR3 coding DNA: TGTGCCAGCACCCAGACAGGAACCTACGAGCAGTACTTC. As protein: CASTQTGTYEQYF.